This T cell receptor beta chain came from a study of Ad26.COV2.S vaccination and SARS-CoV-2 variants. Findings and caveats of the study: Total responses of T cells may have been underestimated by the analyses of TCR breadth and depth.

TCRdb keeps only in-frame clones here, not all; method: immunoSEQ multiplex PCR. This table has over 85,000 clones, roughly 75% appearing once. Turning to this clone: Its specificity is not known.

Germline-derived CDR1 and CDR2 are GTSNPN and SVGIG (reference sequence). The CDR3 consists of 14 residues. The V end lost 2 bases, the J end lost 2 bases, and 9 bases lay between the germline ends. This sequence was found in a human donor who had recovered from COVID-19. V gene TRBV30 combines with J gene TRBJ1-4; D might be TRBD1 (5 bases). The specimen comprised peripheral blood, sampled after recovery from COVID-19. The CDR3, as DNA: TGTGCCTGGAGTCTCAGGGTTACTAATGAAAAACTGTTTTTT. This sequence encodes CAWSLRVTNEKLFF. Full variable domain (outside the CDR3, taken from reference TRBV30 and TRBJ1-4): SQTIHQWPATLVQPVGSPLSLECTVEGTSNPNLYWYRQAAGRGLQLLFYSVGIGQISSEVPQNLSASRPQDRQFILSSKKLLLSDSGFYLCAWSLRVTNEKLFFGSGTQLSVL.